A single TCR beta chain is shown here with its context. The sample belongs to a study of blood T cell repertoires in COVID-19. About the research overall: Italy, Spain and the United States were the sources of the convalescent and acute COVID-19 samples.

The protocol was immunoSEQ multiplex PCR, while the TCRdb copy is restricted to in-frame clones and leaves out a portion. The sample gives 200,000 or so clones, under 90% of which show up once; less than 20% is in the top ten. The V gene's germline CDR1 is SGHDT and CDR2 YYEEEE. This CDR3 has 15 amino acids. Trimming removed 4 bases from V and 5 bases from J, with 18 bases in between. This TCR came from a human donor in a cohort sampled during active COVID-19. Sequencing was done on a sample of peripheral blood. The rearrangement joins TRBV5-6 to TRBJ1-1; maybe TRBD1 (6 bases). The CDR3 DNA reads as TGTGCCAGCAGCCCTGACGCAGGGGCCGGTACTGAAGCTTTCTTT. It is translated as CASSPDAGAGTEAFF.